A single TCR beta chain is shown here with its context. The antigen remains unidentified. Method: immunoSEQ multiplex PCR; TCRdb's copy keeps in-frame clones and lacks some. This sample carries more than 300,000 clones, around 88% of them seen once, and the ten largest clones take roughly 5%. The V end lost 0 bases, the J end lost 3 bases, and 11 bases lay between the germline ends. Germline V gene sequence: CDR1 MGHRA, CDR2 YSYEKL. The CDR3 loop spans 16 amino acids. The data were taken from a study of Ad26.COV2.S vaccination and SARS-CoV-2 variants. Study-wide context: Intramuscular Ad26.COV2.S at 5x10^10 or 1x10^11 viral particles. Findings and limits, study-wide: People who got the vaccine had more spike-specific TCR breadth than people who got placebo. With respect to non-spike TCR breadth, vaccine and placebo recipients were similar.

Specified treatment: around 19 received Ad26.COV2.S at low or high dose, single or two shots; several received placebo; per-sample allocation not given. Sampling took place 63 days after the first vaccine or placebo injection. The material sequenced was peripheral blood, taken in a trial of Ad26.COV2.S vaccine versus placebo. The V gene is TRBV4-1, the J gene TRBJ2-2; weak D call: TRBD2 (6 bases). This TCR was recovered from a person between 18 and 65 years old who received the Ad26.COV2.S COVID-19 vaccine or a placebo. The CDR3, as DNA: TGCGCCAGCAGCCAAGACGGACTAACTCACACCGGGGAGCTGTTTTTT. Its translation is CASSQDGLTHTGELFF.